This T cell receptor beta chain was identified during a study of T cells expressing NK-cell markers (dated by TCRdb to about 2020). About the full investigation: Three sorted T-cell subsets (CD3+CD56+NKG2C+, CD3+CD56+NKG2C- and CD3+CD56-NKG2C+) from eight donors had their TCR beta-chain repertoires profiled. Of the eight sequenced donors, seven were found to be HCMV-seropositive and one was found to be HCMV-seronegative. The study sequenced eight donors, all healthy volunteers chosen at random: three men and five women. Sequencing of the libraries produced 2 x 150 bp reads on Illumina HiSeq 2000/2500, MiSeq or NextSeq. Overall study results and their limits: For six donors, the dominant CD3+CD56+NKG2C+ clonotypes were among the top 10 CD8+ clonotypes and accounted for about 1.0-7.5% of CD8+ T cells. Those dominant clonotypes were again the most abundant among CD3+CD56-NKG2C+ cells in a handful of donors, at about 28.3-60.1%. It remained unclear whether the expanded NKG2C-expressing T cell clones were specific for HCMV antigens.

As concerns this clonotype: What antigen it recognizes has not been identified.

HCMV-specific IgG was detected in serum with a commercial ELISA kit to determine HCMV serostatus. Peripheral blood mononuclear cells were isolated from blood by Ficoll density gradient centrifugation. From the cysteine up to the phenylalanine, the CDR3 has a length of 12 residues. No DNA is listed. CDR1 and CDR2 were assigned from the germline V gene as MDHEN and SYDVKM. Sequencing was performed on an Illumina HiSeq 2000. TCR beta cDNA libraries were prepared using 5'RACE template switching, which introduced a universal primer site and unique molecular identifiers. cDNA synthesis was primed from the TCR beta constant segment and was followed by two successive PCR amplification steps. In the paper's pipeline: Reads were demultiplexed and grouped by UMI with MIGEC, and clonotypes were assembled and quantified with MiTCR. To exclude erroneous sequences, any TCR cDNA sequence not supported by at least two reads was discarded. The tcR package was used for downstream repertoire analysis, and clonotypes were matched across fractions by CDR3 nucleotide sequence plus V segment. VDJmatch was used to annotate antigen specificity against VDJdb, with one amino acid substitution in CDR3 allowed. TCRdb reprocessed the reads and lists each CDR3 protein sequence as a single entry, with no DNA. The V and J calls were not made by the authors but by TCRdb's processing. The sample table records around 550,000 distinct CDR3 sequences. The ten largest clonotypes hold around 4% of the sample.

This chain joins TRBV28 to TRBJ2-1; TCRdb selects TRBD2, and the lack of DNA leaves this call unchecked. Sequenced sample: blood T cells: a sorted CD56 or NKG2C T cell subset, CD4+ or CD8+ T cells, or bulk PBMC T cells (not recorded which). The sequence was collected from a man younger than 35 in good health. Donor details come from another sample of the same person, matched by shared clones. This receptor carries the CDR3 CASSGPGLEQFF.